The present T cell receptor (beta chain) was sequenced within a study of blood T cell repertoires in COVID-19. Study-level information: There were acute and convalescent COVID-19 samples, and they came from the United States, Italy and Spain.

Here immunoSEQ multiplex PCR was the method, and the copy in TCRdb shows in-frame clones only, minus some. The table records approximately 210,000 clones, about four fifths of them present only once. The clonotype originates from a woman aged 45-65 years with acute COVID-19. Material for sequencing was PBMCs or T cells enriched from blood (not recorded which).

CDR3 region: CASSSGPGRYNEQFF. CDR3 nucleotide sequence: TGTGCCAGCAGCTCAGGGCCAGGACGGTACAATGAGCAGTTCTTC. The J gene is TRBJ2-1, the V gene TRBV7-2, with D tentatively TRBD1 (5 bases). Germline CDR1 reads SGHTA; CDR2 reads FQGNSA. CDR3 length: 15 residues. Trimming cost V 4 bases and J 4 bases, with 14 bases left between them.